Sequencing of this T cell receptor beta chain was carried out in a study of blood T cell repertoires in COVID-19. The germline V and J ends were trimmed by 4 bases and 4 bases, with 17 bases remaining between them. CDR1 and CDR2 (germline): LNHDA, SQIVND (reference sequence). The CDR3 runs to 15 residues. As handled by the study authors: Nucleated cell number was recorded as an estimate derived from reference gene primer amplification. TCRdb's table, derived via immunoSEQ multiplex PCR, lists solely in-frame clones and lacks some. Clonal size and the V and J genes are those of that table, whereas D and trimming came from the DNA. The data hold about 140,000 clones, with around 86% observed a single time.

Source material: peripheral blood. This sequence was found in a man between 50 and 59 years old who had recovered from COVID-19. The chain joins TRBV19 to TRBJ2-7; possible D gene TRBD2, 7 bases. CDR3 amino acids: CASSNTGGLEYEQYF. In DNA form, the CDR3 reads TGTGCCAGTAGTAACACCGGGGGGCTGGAGTACGAGCAGTACTTC.